This record covers a single T cell receptor (beta chain). The antigen is not known. Both 60 Vbeta primers and 13 Jbeta primers went into the PCR. Here immunoSEQ multiplex PCR was the method, and the copy in TCRdb shows in-frame clones only, minus some. The sample yields some 160,000 clones, less than 90% seen once. This entry comes from a study of cytomegalovirus exposure and HLA in healthy donors. Study information: Of all 400 or so donors who were genotyped, about 80% belonged to the Caucasian-associated ancestry cluster. Study-level results: Follow-up analysis found HLA locus-dependent TCR association rates, highest for DRB1 and lowest for HLA-C. TCR beta V- and J-gene trimming was later associated with a missense DCLRE1C variant. Immune exposure was documented only through CMV serostatus.

V lost 7 bases to trimming and J lost 3 bases, with 7 bases between them. Germline lookup yields CDR1 SNHLY and CDR2 FYNNEI. The CDR3 contains 12 residues. V usage is TRBV2 and J usage is TRBJ2-1, with TRBD2 as a possible D gene (6 bases). This clonotype was sampled from a boy aged 2-9 years in good health and CMV-seronegative. Sequencing input: PBMCs. The CDR3 spells CASTGGYNEQFF. CDR3 sequence (DNA): TGTGCCAGCACCGGGGGCTACAATGAGCAGTTCTTC.